The 32 T cell receptor beta chains below come from one sample, sequenced in a study of T cells in localized non-small cell lung cancer. Clones were sequenced by immunoSEQ multiplex PCR, and TCRdb holds only the in-frame ones, with some missing. The sample has 2,000 to 2,500 clones, approximately 31% seen once. Source: normal lung tissue next to the tumor, taken before any cancer treatment. The receptor source for this set is a man aged 40 to 69 with stage I lung adenocarcinoma.

This clone was picked up a small number of times. This rearrangement joins TRBV6-8 to TRBJ2-3; no clear D. With 2 bases removed from V and 0 bases from J, the gap between germline ends came to 6 bases. Germline V gene lookup returns CDR1 MNHGY and CDR2 SAAAGT. This CDR3 contains 14 residues. CDR3 sequence: CASSYGSSTDTQYF. The DNA for the CDR3 is TGTGCCAGCAGTTACGGTTCTAGCACAGATACGCAGTATTTT.

In its sample, this clone was seen a few times. This chain uses TRBV30 with TRBJ2-3, with D maybe TRBD2 (6 bases). The germline V gene has CDR1 GTSNPN and CDR2 SVGIG (reference sequence). Trimming left V 2 bases short and J 5 bases short, with 11 bases between. CDR3 length: 13 residues. This CDR3 reads CAWSTNGRDTQYF. The DNA of the CDR3 is TGTGCCTGGAGTACAAACGGGAGAGATACGCAGTATTTT.

This clone is medium-sized within its sample. The V call is TRBV9, the J call TRBJ2-3; a weak D match, TRBD1 (6 bases). The CDR3 loop spans 15 amino acids. The V end lost 4 bases, the J end lost 1 base, and 13 bases lay between the germline ends. Germline values: CDR1 SGDLS, CDR2 YYNGEE. In DNA, the CDR3 is TGTGCCAGCAGCCCGGAAGGGGGTGGCACAGATACGCAGTATTTT. This codes for CASSPEGGGTDTQYF.

This clone is judged medium-sized (0.01 to 0.1%). J is TRBJ2-2 and V is TRBV6-8, with 12 nucleotides matching TRBD2. V was clipped by 0 bases and J by 2 bases; unmatched bases: 7. The CDR3 is 19 residues long. The V gene's germline CDR1 is MNHGY and CDR2 SAAAGT. The CDR3 coding sequence is TGTGCCAGCAGTTACTCCGAGGGACTAGCGGGTTTTAACACCGGGGAGCTGTTTTTT. It encodes CASSYSEGLAGFNTGELFF.

By proportion, this clone is medium-sized. The chain carries TRBV11-3 and TRBJ2-4; 11 bases line up with TRBD1. Trimming took 3 bases from V and 7 from J; bases not matched to a gene: 17. This CDR3 has 19 residues. The germline V gene has CDR1 SGHNT and CDR2 YENEEA. In DNA form, the CDR3 reads TGTGCCAGCAGCTTCCCTAAGGGACAGGGGGTCACGGGGGTGAACATTCAGTACTTC. Translating it yields CASSFPKGQGVTGVNIQYF.

The chain joins TRBV6-8 to TRBJ1-4; TRBD1 is a possible D gene (6 bases). CDR1 and CDR2 (germline): MNHGY, SAAAGT. V gave up 7 bases and J gave up 4 bases, with 16 bases separating them. This CDR3 comprises 15 residues. The CDR3 nucleotides read TGTGCCAGCATTCAAGGGGGGGGATATAATGAAAAACTGTTTTTT. Its protein is CASIQGGGYNEKLFF.

This clone came up a few times. This chain joins TRBV15 and TRBJ2-5; D gene unclear. Germline-derived CDR1 and CDR2 are LNHNV and YYDKDF (reference sequence). Trimming cost V 0 bases and J 1 base, with 9 bases left between them. The CDR3 spans 15 residues. CDR3 sequence (DNA): TGTGCCACCAGCAGAGATCTTGGAATCCAAGAGACCCAGTACTTC. This codes for CATSRDLGIQETQYF.

This clone turned up a few times. The chain joins TRBV6-8 to TRBJ2-5; 8 bases are a match to TRBD2. The CDR3 contains 18 residues. CDR1 MNHGY and CDR2 SAAAGT come from the germline V gene. V gave up 0 bases and J gave up 3 bases; unmatched junction bases: 12. The CDR3 DNA is TGTGCCAGCAGTTACTCGACGGCGGGGGGCCTTGTAAAAGAGACCCAGTACTTC. Translation gives CASSYSTAGGLVKETQYF.

This clone has just a few counts. The J gene is TRBJ1-1, the V gene TRBV30; tentatively, D is TRBD1 (5 bases). The CDR3 is 13 amino acids. Germline V gene sequence: CDR1 GTSNPN, CDR2 SVGIG (reference sequence). V lost 0 bases to trimming and J lost 4 bases, with 9 bases between them. CDR3 sequence (DNA): TGTGCCTGGAGTGTACGGCAGGGCACTGAAGCTTTCTTT. Translating gives CAWSVRQGTEAFF.

This clone turned up a few times. V is TRBV9 and J is TRBJ2-2; D ambiguous. V lost 5 bases to trimming and J lost 4 bases, with 15 bases between them. The CDR3 has 15 residues. Germline V gene lookup returns CDR1 SGDLS and CDR2 YYNGEE. The CDR3 DNA sequence: TGTGCCAGCAGTCTCATGGGCGGCCCCACCGGGGAGCTGTTTTTT. It encodes CASSLMGGPTGELFF.

This chain links TRBV11-3 with TRBJ2-1; D gene ambiguous. Germline CDR1 SGHNT, CDR2 YENEEA. V shed 4 bases and J shed 0 bases, with 10 bases lying between them. The CDR3 sequence is 15 residues long. For the CDR3, the DNA is TGTGCCAGCAGCTCAGGCTTAAGCTCCTACAATGAGCAGTTCTTC. Protein product: CASSSGLSSYNEQFF.

This rearrangement joins TRBV6-8 to TRBJ1-5; maybe TRBD1 (5 bases). The germline V and J ends were trimmed by 9 bases and 7 bases, with 16 bases remaining between them. CDR3 size: 13 residues. Germline CDR1 is MNHGY and CDR2 is SAAAGT. The CDR3 region is CASLREAWQPQHF. CDR3 bases: TGTGCCAGTCTCAGGGAGGCGTGGCAGCCCCAGCATTTT.

This chain uses TRBV10-2 with TRBJ1-1; possible D gene TRBD1, 6 bases. The germline V and J ends were trimmed by 6 bases and 0 bases, with 14 bases remaining between them. The CDR3 sequence is 15 residues long. Germline V gives CDR1 WSHSY, CDR2 SAAADI. The CDR3 DNA is TGCGCCAGCAGCGACACCACAGGGCTGAACACTGAAGCTTTCTTT. It specifies CASSDTTGLNTEAFF.

The chain is built from TRBV29-1 and TRBJ1-2; 9 bases line up with TRBD1. After removal of 7 bases from V and 3 bases from J, the junction contained 6 bases not matched to a gene. CDR1 and CDR2 (germline): SQVTM, ANQGSEA. The CDR3 extends over 13 amino acids. The CDR3 region is CSAPGQGDYGYTF. In nucleotides, the CDR3 is TGCAGCGCCCCGGGACAGGGAGACTATGGCTACACCTTC.

In its sample, this clone was seen a few times. This rearrangement joins TRBV19 to TRBJ1-5; no clear D gene. This CDR3 spans 13 amino acids. Trimming removed 6 bases from V and 7 bases from J, with 13 bases in between. Germline values: CDR1 LNHDA, CDR2 SQIVND (reference sequence). CDR3 region: CASSSVIGQPQHF. In DNA, the CDR3 is TGTGCCAGTAGCTCGGTGATCGGGCAGCCCCAGCATTTT. Drawing the rest from reference TRBV19 and TRBJ1-5, the complete variable domain is DGGITQSPKYLFRKEGQNVTLSCEQNLNHDAMYWYRQDPGQGLRLIYYSQIVNDFQKGDIAEGYSVSREKKESFPLTVTSAQKNPTAFYLCASSSVIGQPQHFGDGTRLSIL.

This chain links TRBV25-1 with TRBJ1-6; unclear D gene. The CDR3 is made up of 15 amino acids. V lost 3 bases and J 7 bases, leaving 13 bases between the germline ends. Germline lookup yields CDR1 MGHDK and CDR2 SYGVNS. CDR3 region: CASSDGQLRNSPLHF. The CDR3 DNA reads TGTGCCAGCAGTGATGGGCAGCTTAGGAATTCACCCCTCCACTTT.

J is TRBJ1-3 and V is TRBV5-1; a possible D gene is TRBD1 (6 bases). The CDR3 covers 14 residues. Germline V gene lookup returns CDR1 SGHRS and CDR2 YFSETQ. Trimming stripped 4 bases from V and 2 bases from J, with 10 bases between. DNA for the CDR3: TGCGCCAGCAGCCAGACAGGCGCTGGAAACACCATATATTTT. This translates into CASSQTGAGNTIYF.

The V gene is TRBV5-1, the J gene TRBJ1-2; D is uncertain. The CDR3 is made up of 14 amino acids. CDR1 is SGHRS, CDR2 YFSETQ, per germline. The V end was cut by 3 bases, the J end by 3 bases, with 12 bases between. Here the CDR3 reads CASSSADGYYGYTF. DNA for the CDR3: TGCGCCAGCAGCTCCGCGGATGGCTACTATGGCTACACCTTC.

By its share, this clone is large. This rearrangement joins TRBV11-3 to TRBJ1-5, with a tentative D call TRBD1 (5 bases). This CDR3 is 16 amino acids long. V lost 3 bases and J lost 4, with 16 bases in between. The germline V gene has CDR1 SGHNT and CDR2 YENEEA. The CDR3 nucleotides are TGTGCCAGCAGCTTCAGGGCACAGAGGGCGAATCAGCCCCAGCATTTT. The encoded protein is CASSFRAQRANQPQHF. Looking up the rest from reference TRBV11-3 and TRBJ1-5 gives the full variable domain: EAGVVQSPRYKIIEKKQPVAFWCNPISGHNTLYWYLQNLGQGPELLIRYENEEAVDDSQLPKDRFSAERLKGVDSTLKIQPAELGDSAVYLCASSFRAQRANQPQHFGDGTRLSIL.

This sequence joins TRBV30 and TRBJ2-7; either TRBD1 or TRBD2 may supply D (6 bases each). Trimming pared 3 bases from V and 4 bases from J, leaving 10 bases between. This CDR3 region has 12 residues. Germline V gene data show CDR1 as GTSNPN and CDR2 as SVGIG (reference sequence). CDR3 sequence (DNA): TGTGCCTGGAGAAAGGGGGGATACGAGCAGTACTTC. Its protein is CAWRKGGYEQYF.

The V call is TRBV18, the J call TRBJ2-4; D is perhaps TRBD1 (5 bases). Trimming shortened V by 3 bases and J by 0 bases, and 12 bases separated the two germline ends. CDR3 length: 16 amino acids. The germline V gene has CDR1 KGHSH and CDR2 LQKENI. The CDR3 bases are TGTGCCAGCTCACCCCTCCAGGGTTTAGCCAAAAACATTCAGTACTTC. Translating gives CASSPLQGLAKNIQYF.

This clone was detected only a few times. The V and J genes are TRBV18 and TRBJ1-6, with 7 bases identical to TRBD1. The CDR3 sequence is 15 residues long. V lost 0 bases and J lost 5; bases outside the gene matches: 1. Germline V gene sequence: CDR1 KGHSH, CDR2 LQKENI. The CDR3: CASSPPTGNNSPLHF. In DNA, the CDR3 is TGTGCCAGCTCACCACCGACAGGGAATAATTCACCCCTCCACTTT.

The rearrangement joins TRBV30 to TRBJ1-1, with 7 bases that match TRBD1. CDR3 length equals 13 residues. The J segment lost 4 bases and the V segment lost 2 bases, leaving 4 bases of the junction unmatched. Germline CDR1 and CDR2: GTSNPN and SVGIG (reference sequence). The CDR3 loop is CAWSSGTVTEAFF. CDR3 coding DNA: TGTGCCTGGAGTTCTGGGACAGTCACTGAAGCTTTCTTT. Drawing the rest from reference TRBV30 and TRBJ1-1, the complete variable domain is SQTIHQWPATLVQPVGSPLSLECTVEGTSNPNLYWYRQAAGRGLQLLFYSVGIGQISSEVPQNLSASRPQDRQFILSSKKLLLSDSGFYLCAWSSGTVTEAFFGQGTRLTVV.

V and J are TRBV11-3 and TRBJ1-3; D is perhaps TRBD1 (6 bases). The CDR3 length is 17 residues. V was trimmed by 3 bases and J by 3 bases, leaving 18 bases between them. Germline V CDR1 and CDR2: SGHNT, YENEEA. This CDR3 is CASSLLPQGGYGNTIYF. The CDR3 DNA is TGTGCCAGCAGCTTGCTCCCACAGGGCGGTTATGGAAACACCATATATTTT.

This clone was counted between two and nine times. The gene calls are TRBV15 and TRBJ2-1; TRBD2 agrees at 9 bases. CDR1 LNHNV and CDR2 YYDKDF come from the germline V gene (reference sequence). This CDR3 comprises 16 residues. V shed 0 bases, J shed 12 bases, and the junction held 12 bases outside the gene matches. The DNA of the CDR3 is TGTGCCACCAGCAGAGATGAGCGGGGGGTGGCAGATGGGCAGTTCTTC. Encoded protein: CATSRDERGVADGQFF.

The rearrangement uses TRBV30 and TRBJ1-4, with D unresolved. Germline V gives CDR1 GTSNPN, CDR2 SVGIG (reference sequence). Trimming shortened V by 0 bases and J by 4 bases, and 6 bases separated the two germline ends. The CDR3 covers 13 residues. CDR3 in amino acids: CAWSVAGNEKLFF. CDR3 nucleotides: TGTGCCTGGAGTGTAGCCGGTAATGAAAAACTGTTTTTT. Drawing the rest from reference TRBV30 and TRBJ1-4, the complete variable domain is SQTIHQWPATLVQPVGSPLSLECTVEGTSNPNLYWYRQAAGRGLQLLFYSVGIGQISSEVPQNLSASRPQDRQFILSSKKLLLSDSGFYLCAWSVAGNEKLFFGSGTQLSVL.

V gene TRBV10-2 combines with J gene TRBJ2-1; D is possibly TRBD1 or TRBD2 (5 bases each). The CDR3 is made up of 13 amino acids. Germline V gene lookup returns CDR1 WSHSY and CDR2 SAAADI. Trimming took 5 bases from V and 12 from J, leaving 17 bases between them. CDR3 protein: CASSQIRGARQFF. In DNA form, the CDR3 reads TGCGCCAGCAGTCAAATAAGGGGAGCTCGGCAGTTCTTC.

The chain joins TRBV19 to TRBJ1-3; D remains ambiguous. V was clipped by 5 bases and J by 8 bases, with 13 bases between them. The CDR3 sequence is 13 residues long. CDR1 and CDR2 from the germline V gene are LNHDA and SQIVND (reference sequence). As DNA, the CDR3 is TGTGCCAGTAGTGGAGACACGCGGGACACCATATATTTT. As protein: CASSGDTRDTIYF.

This clone was counted a few times. DNA of the CDR3: TGTGCCAGTATCAACGGAAGGTACGCTGAAGCTTTCTTT. It yields the protein CASINGRYAEAFF. This chain links TRBV19 with TRBJ1-1; D is unresolved. In germline, CDR1 is LNHDA, CDR2 SQIVND (reference sequence). The CDR3 contains 13 residues. Trimming shortened V by 7 bases and J by 6 bases, and 15 bases separated the two germline ends.

The genes are TRBV25-1 and TRBJ2-7; 9 bases are a match to TRBD2. CDR1 and CDR2 (germline): MGHDK, SYGVNS. The CDR3 totals 16 residues. V shed 8 bases, J shed 6 bases, and the junction held 17 bases outside the gene matches. The CDR3 sequence is CASGNRSAGGRGEQYF. CDR3 DNA sequence: TGTGCCAGCGGGAACCGTTCGGCGGGGGGGCGGGGCGAGCAGTACTTC.

By frequency in the sample, this clone is medium-sized. This rearrangement joins TRBV9 to TRBJ2-3; no reliable D call. This CDR3 has 13 amino acids. From germline, CDR1 is SGDLS and CDR2 YYNGEE. V dropped 6 bases and J dropped 0 bases, with 8 bases sitting between them. The CDR3 region is CASNNSSTDTQYF. The CDR3 region has the DNA TGTGCCAGCAACAATTCCAGCACAGATACGCAGTATTTT.

The CDR3 reads CASSIRDRASADTQYF. CDR3 nucleotides: TGTGCCAGTAGTATACGGGACAGGGCATCTGCAGATACGCAGTATTTT. The genes are TRBV19 and TRBJ2-3, with 9 nucleotides matching TRBD1. The germline V gene encodes CDR1 LNHDA and CDR2 SQIVND (reference sequence). The CDR3 extends over 16 amino acids. The J segment lost 4 bases and the V segment lost 2 bases, leaving 7 bases of the junction unmatched.